This paragraph covers one T cell receptor beta chain sequence. The data derive from a study of blood T cell repertoires in COVID-19. Across the whole study: Acute and convalescent COVID-19 samples came from the United States, Italy and Spain.

The CDR3 sequence is 15 residues long. Unmatched junction bases numbered 8, after V lost 5 bases and J lost 5 bases. Germline V gives CDR1 SGHNT, CDR2 YENEEA. In the study's own analysis: Reference gene primer amplification gave nucleated cell count estimates. The table came from immunoSEQ multiplex PCR; TCRdb's copy has only in-frame clones and leaves some out. The V and J calls and the clone size are those of that table, but D and trimming were determined from the DNA. The data hold about 200,000 clones, with about 81% observed a single time. Followed longitudinally, the Seattle patients had been enrolled during active infection.

The specimen was peripheral blood. The clonotype originates from a woman aged 55-69 years with COVID-19, enrolled during active disease. J is TRBJ2-1 and V is TRBV11-3; 8 bases match TRBD2. CDR3 sequence: CASSNGGAGNNEQFF. DNA of the CDR3: TGTGCCAGCAGCAACGGGGGGGCCGGGAACAATGAGCAGTTCTTC.